One sample yielded the 13 T cell receptor beta chains listed below, sequenced in a study of lymphopenia after photon versus proton radiotherapy. Assay: immunoSEQ multiplex PCR; the TCRdb copy retains only in-frame clones and omits some. The table lists tens of thousands of clones, approximately 91% of them singletons, with about 3.1% in the top ten. Sequenced material: peripheral blood, taken from a patient treated with photon-based radiotherapy. The receptors here all came from a woman aged 70-85 years with pancreatic cancer.

The sample holds one count of this clone. The chain uses TRBV27 and TRBJ1-3; D gene unclear. V was cut by 5 bases and J by 11 bases, with 22 bases left in between. The CDR3 spans 15 residues. Germline assignment: CDR1 MNHEY and CDR2 SMNVEV (reference sequence). The CDR3 region has the DNA TGTGCCAGCAGTGCCTGGGCCGGGCGCGGTTCCGCCATATATTTT. As protein: CASSAWAGRGSAIYF.

The chain couples TRBV5-8 to TRBJ2-1, with D unclear. The CDR3 is 15 residues long. CDR1 is SGHTS, CDR2 YDEGEE, per germline. V was cut by 3 bases and J by 0 bases, with 10 bases left in between. Written as DNA, the CDR3 is TGTGCCAGCAGCTCTCCGAGGCCCTCCTACAATGAGCAGTTCTTC. This codes for CASSSPRPSYNEQFF.

The chain recombines TRBV28 with TRBJ2-1, with D unresolved. The V and J ends lost 3 bases and 4 bases respectively, with 13 bases between them. Looked up from germline, CDR1 is MDHEN and CDR2 is SYDVKM. The CDR3 loop spans 15 amino acids. Here the CDR3 reads CASSFRPTAYNEQFF. Here the CDR3 DNA reads TGTGCCAGCAGTTTTCGCCCTACAGCGTACAATGAGCAGTTCTTC.

The chain links TRBV10-3 to TRBJ2-3; the match to TRBD2 covers 7 bases. With 4 bases clipped from V and 4 bases from J, the junction kept 5 bases outside the gene matches. The CDR3 has 14 residues. Germline CDR1 and CDR2: ENHRY and SYGVKD. The CDR3 nucleotides read TGTGCCATCAGTGCCGGACTAGGGGCAGATACGCAGTATTTT. This encodes CAISAGLGADTQYF.

The chain employs TRBV15 and TRBJ2-5, with D perhaps matching TRBD2 (6 bases). This CDR3 is 16 amino acids long. Germline V gene lookup returns CDR1 LNHNV and CDR2 YYDKDF (reference sequence). The V end lost 5 bases, the J end lost 2 bases, and 18 bases lay between the germline ends. CDR3 protein: CATSQGPTGGQETQYF. CDR3 DNA: TGTGCCACCAGCCAGGGACCCACTGGGGGGCAAGAGACCCAGTACTTC.

The chain has TRBV7-2 and TRBJ2-3; D is unresolved. The CDR3 totals 13 residues. V lost 3 bases to trimming and J lost 5 bases, with 9 bases between them. Germline V lookup: CDR1 SGHTA, CDR2 FQGNSA. The CDR3 protein is CASSFVPGDTQYF. The CDR3 DNA reads TGTGCCAGCAGCTTTGTTCCCGGAGATACGCAGTATTTT.

The genes are TRBV27 and TRBJ2-3, with D perhaps given as TRBD1 or TRBD2 (7 bases each). From germline, CDR1 is MNHEY and CDR2 SMNVEV (reference sequence). V lost 6 bases, J lost 2 bases, and 18 bases lay in between. The CDR3 totals 16 residues. Here the CDR3 DNA reads TGTGCCAGCAGCGCACAGGGAGGGGGCTACACAGATACGCAGTATTTT. Its translation is CASSAQGGGYTDTQYF.

The chain employs TRBV7-9 and TRBJ2-2; the D gene could be TRBD1 or TRBD2 (5 bases each). V was pared by 7 bases and J by 0 bases, with 12 bases between. The germline V gene has CDR1 SEHNR and CDR2 FQNEAQ (reference sequence). The CDR3 runs to 15 residues. The CDR3 spells CASNPGDANTGELFF. CDR3 nucleotide sequence: TGTGCCAGCAACCCCGGGGACGCGAACACCGGGGAGCTGTTTTTT.

The genes are TRBV2 and TRBJ1-5, with 7 bases matching TRBD1. The CDR3 is 16 residues long. Germline V lookup: CDR1 SNHLY, CDR2 FYNNEI. V trimming: 8 bases; J trimming: 2 bases; junction bases outside the gene matches: 12. CDR3 residues: CASLGRRGQGNQPQHF. For the CDR3, the DNA is TGTGCCAGCCTAGGACGAAGGGGGCAAGGCAATCAGCCCCAGCATTTT.

This chain links TRBV30 with TRBJ2-7; D possibly corresponds to TRBD2 (6 bases). V dropped 3 bases and J dropped 0 bases, with 12 bases sitting between them. Germline V gives CDR1 GTSNPN, CDR2 SVGIG (reference sequence). This CDR3 has 14 residues. The CDR3, as DNA: TGTGCCTGGAGGGGACTTTCCGCCTCCTACGAGCAGTACTTC. It is translated as CAWRGLSASYEQYF.

This chain joins TRBV6-5 and TRBJ2-5; no definite D call. Trimming removed 0 bases from V and 5 bases from J, with 10 bases in between. CDR3 size: 14 residues. Per germline, CDR1 MNHEY and CDR2 SVGAGI. CDR3 nucleotides: TGTGCCAGCAGTTACTCGGTATTAGGGGAGACCCAGTACTTC. Its protein product is CASSYSVLGETQYF.

The chain is built from TRBV7-8 and TRBJ2-7, with D perhaps being TRBD1 or TRBD2 (6 bases each). V was shortened by 5 bases and J by 1 base, with 21 bases between the two germline ends. The germline V gene encodes CDR1 SGHVS and CDR2 FQNEAQ. The CDR3 is made up of 17 amino acids. The CDR3 DNA reads TGTGCCAGCAGCCCTCCCCGGGGGCAGGGAACTTCCTACGAGCAGTACTTC. Translating gives CASSPPRGQGTSYEQYF. The variable domain in full, with the rest retrieved from reference TRBV7-8 and TRBJ2-7, is GAGVSQSPRYKVAKRGQDVALRCDPISGHVSLFWYQQALGQGPEFLTYFQNEAQLDKSGLPSDRFFAERPEGSVSTLKIQRTQQEDSAVYLCASSPPRGQGTSYEQYFGPGTRLTVT.

The chain recombines TRBV7-6 with TRBJ1-1; D is unresolved. This CDR3 contains 13 residues. The ends were cut back, 2 bases at V and 5 bases at J, with 9 bases in the middle. Germline CDR1 is SGHVS and CDR2 is FNYEAQ. CDR3 sequence (DNA): TGTGCCAGCAGCTTATTTTTGGGAACTGAAGCTTTCTTT. It yields the protein CASSLFLGTEAFF.